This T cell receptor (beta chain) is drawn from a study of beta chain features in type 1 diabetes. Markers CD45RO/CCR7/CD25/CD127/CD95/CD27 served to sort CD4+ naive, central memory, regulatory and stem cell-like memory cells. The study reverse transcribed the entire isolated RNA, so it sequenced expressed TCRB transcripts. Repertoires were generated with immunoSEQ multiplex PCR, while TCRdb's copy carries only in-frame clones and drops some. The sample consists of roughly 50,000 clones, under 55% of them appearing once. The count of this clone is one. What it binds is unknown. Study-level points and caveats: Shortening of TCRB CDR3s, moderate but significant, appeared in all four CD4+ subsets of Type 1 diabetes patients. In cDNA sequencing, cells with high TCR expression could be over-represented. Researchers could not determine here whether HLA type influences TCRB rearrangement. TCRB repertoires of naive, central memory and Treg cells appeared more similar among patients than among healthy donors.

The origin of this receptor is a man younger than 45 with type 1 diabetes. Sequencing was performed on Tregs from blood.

The CDR3 DNA sequence: TGTGCCATCAGTGATACGACAGAGAACTATGGCTACACCTTC. It yields the protein CAISDTTENYGYTF. The chain uses TRBV10-3 and TRBJ1-2, with D tentatively TRBD1 (5 bases). The germline CDR1 and CDR2 sequences are ENHRY and SYGVKD. The CDR3 is 14 residues long. The ends were cut back, 3 bases at V and 2 bases at J, with 10 bases in the middle.